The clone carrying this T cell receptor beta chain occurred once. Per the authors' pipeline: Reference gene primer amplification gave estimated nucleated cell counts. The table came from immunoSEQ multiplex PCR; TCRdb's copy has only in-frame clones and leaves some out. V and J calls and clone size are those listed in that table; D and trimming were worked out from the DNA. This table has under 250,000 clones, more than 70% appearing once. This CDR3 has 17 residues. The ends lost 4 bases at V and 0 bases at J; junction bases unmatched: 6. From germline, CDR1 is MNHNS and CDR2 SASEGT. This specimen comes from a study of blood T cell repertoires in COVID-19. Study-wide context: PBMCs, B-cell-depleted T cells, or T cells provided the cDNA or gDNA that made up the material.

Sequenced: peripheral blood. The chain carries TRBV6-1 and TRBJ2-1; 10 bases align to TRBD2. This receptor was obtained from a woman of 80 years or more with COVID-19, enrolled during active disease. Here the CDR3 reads CASSVTSGLSSYNEQFF. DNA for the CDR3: TGTGCCAGCAGTGTGACTAGCGGGCTGAGCTCCTACAATGAGCAGTTCTTC.